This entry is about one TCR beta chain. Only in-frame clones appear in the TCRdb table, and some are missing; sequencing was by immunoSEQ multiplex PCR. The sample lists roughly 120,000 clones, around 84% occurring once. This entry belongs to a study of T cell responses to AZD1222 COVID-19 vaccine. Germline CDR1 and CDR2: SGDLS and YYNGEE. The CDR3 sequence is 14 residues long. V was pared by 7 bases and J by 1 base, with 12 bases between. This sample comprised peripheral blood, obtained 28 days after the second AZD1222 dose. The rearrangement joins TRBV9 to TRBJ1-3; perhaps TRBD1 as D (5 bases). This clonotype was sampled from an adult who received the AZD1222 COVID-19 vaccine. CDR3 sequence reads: CASAQGASGNTIYF. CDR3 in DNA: TGTGCCAGCGCCCAGGGTGCATCTGGAAACACCATATATTTT.